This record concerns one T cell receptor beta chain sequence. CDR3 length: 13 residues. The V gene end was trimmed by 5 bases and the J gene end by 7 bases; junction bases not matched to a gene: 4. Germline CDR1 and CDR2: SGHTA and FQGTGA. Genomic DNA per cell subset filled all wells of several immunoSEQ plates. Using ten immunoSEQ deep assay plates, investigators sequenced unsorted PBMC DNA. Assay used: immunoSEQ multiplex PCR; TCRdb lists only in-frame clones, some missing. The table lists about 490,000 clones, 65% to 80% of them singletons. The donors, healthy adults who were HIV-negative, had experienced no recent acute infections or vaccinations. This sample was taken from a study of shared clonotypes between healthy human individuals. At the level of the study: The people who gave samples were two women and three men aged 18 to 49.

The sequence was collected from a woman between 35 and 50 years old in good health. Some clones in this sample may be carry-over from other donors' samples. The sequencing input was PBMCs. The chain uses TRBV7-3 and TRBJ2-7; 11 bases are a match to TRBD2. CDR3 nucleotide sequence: TGTGCCAGCAGCCCCCGACTAGCGGGGGAGCAGTACTTC. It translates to CASSPRLAGEQYF.